These 23 T cell receptor beta chains originate from one sample sequenced in a study of blood T cell repertoires in COVID-19. TCRdb's table, derived via immunoSEQ multiplex PCR, lists solely in-frame clones and lacks some. The data show about 76,000 clones, over 85% seen once. The sample taken for sequencing was peripheral blood. The source is a human donor in a cohort sampled during active COVID-19.

This chain connects TRBV30 to TRBJ2-7; weak D call: TRBD2 (7 bases). The CDR3 consists of 15 residues. Germline V gene lookup returns CDR1 GTSNPN and CDR2 SVGIG (reference sequence). V lost 0 bases and J 0 bases, leaving 12 bases between the germline ends. The CDR3 is CAWSVGGGSSYEQYF. CDR3 DNA: TGTGCCTGGAGTGTAGGGGGGGGTAGCTCCTACGAGCAGTACTTC.

The rearrangement joins TRBV25-1 to TRBJ2-2; 10 nucleotides agree with TRBD2. V dropped 6 bases and J dropped 5; count of bases not matched to a gene: 9. This CDR3 contains 16 residues. CDR1 and CDR2 from the germline V gene are MGHDK and SYGVNS. The CDR3 DNA reads TGTGCCAGCAGCCTCATAGCGGGAGGAGGTACCGGGGAGCTGTTTTTT. Translating it yields CASSLIAGGGTGELFF.

The rearrangement links TRBV29-1 to TRBJ2-7, with D possibly being TRBD2 (6 bases). V dropped 6 bases and J dropped 1 base, with 10 bases sitting between them. The length of the CDR3 is 12 residues. CDR1 and CDR2 (germline): SQVTM, ANQGSEA. CDR3 bases: TGCAGCGTAACGGGACTTTCCTACGAGCAGTACTTC. Translating it yields CSVTGLSYEQYF.

The chain employs TRBV10-3 and TRBJ2-3; 12 bases line up with TRBD2. This CDR3 has 16 residues. From germline, CDR1 is ENHRY and CDR2 SYGVKD. Trimming cost V 5 bases and J 5 bases; bases outside gene matches: 8. The CDR3, as DNA: TGTGCCATCAGTCCCGCTAGCGGGAGGGCAGGAGATACGCAGTATTTT. Amino acid sequence: CAISPASGRAGDTQYF.

The genes are TRBV7-2 and TRBJ2-3, with TRBD2 as a possible D gene (5 bases). This CDR3 spans 16 amino acids. V lost 5 bases, J lost 1 base, and 16 bases lay in between. Germline V CDR1 and CDR2: SGHTA, FQGNSA. In nucleotides, the CDR3 is TGTGCCAGCAGCATTTTAGGAGGTGGGCGCACAGATACGCAGTATTTT. This translates into CASSILGGGRTDTQYF.

The chain joins TRBV5-6 to TRBJ1-3; TRBD1 matches 8 bases. J lost 1 base, V lost 2 bases, and 8 bases had no gene match. CDR3 size: 17 residues. Per germline, CDR1 SGHDT and CDR2 YYEEEE. As DNA, the CDR3 is TGTGCCAGCAGCTTCGGAGACAGGGGCGGGTCTGGAAACACCATATATTTT. It is translated as CASSFGDRGGSGNTIYF. The full variable domain, with the rest looked up from reference TRBV5-6 and TRBJ1-3, is DAGVTQSPTHLIKTRGQQVTLRCSPKSGHDTVSWYQQALGQGPQFIFQYYEEEERQRGNFPDRFSGHQFPNYSSELNVNALLLGDSALYLCASSFGDRGGSGNTIYFGEGSWLTVV.

The genes are TRBV5-1 and TRBJ2-3, with D uncertain. V gave up 1 base and J gave up 0 bases, with 6 bases separating them. Per the germline V gene, CDR1 is SGHRS and CDR2 is YFSETQ. The CDR3 is 14 residues long. As DNA, the CDR3 is TGCGCCAGCAGCTTGTTCGGGAGCACAGATACGCAGTATTTT. The encoded protein is CASSLFGSTDTQYF. The complete variable domain, with remaining parts taken from reference TRBV5-1 and TRBJ2-3, reads KAGVTQTPRYLIKTRGQQVTLSCSPISGHRSVSWYQQTPGQGLQFLFEYFSETQRNKGNFPGRFSGRQFSNSRSEMNVSTLELGDSALYLCASSLFGSTDTQYFGPGTRLTVL.

The rearrangement uses TRBV9 and TRBJ1-1, with D perhaps TRBD1 (5 bases). This CDR3 has 13 amino acids. Germline CDR1 reads SGDLS; CDR2 reads YYNGEE. V was clipped by 3 bases and J by 1 base, with 7 bases between them. CDR3 in DNA: TGTGCCAGCAGCGCAGGGTGGAACACTGAAGCTTTCTTT. Translated, it gives CASSAGWNTEAFF.

This clone was seen a handful of times. The gene calls are TRBV7-9 and TRBJ2-7; possibly TRBD1 for D (6 bases). Germline CDR1 reads SEHNR; CDR2 reads FQNEAQ (reference sequence). The germline V and J ends were trimmed by 4 bases and 4 bases, with 17 bases remaining between them. This CDR3 has 15 amino acids. The CDR3 region is CASSSSTGPVYEQYF. In DNA, the CDR3 is TGTGCCAGCAGCTCTTCGACAGGACCCGTTTACGAGCAGTACTTC.

This chain connects TRBV10-3 to TRBJ2-6; 12 nucleotides agree with TRBD2. This CDR3 is built from 18 residues. Germline lookup yields CDR1 ENHRY and CDR2 SYGVKD. Germline trimming cut 3 bases from V and 0 bases from J; bases unmatched to any gene: 3. In DNA, the CDR3 is TGTGCCATCAGTGAACTAGCGGGAGGCGCCTCTGGGGCCAACGTCCTGACTTTC. Amino acid sequence: CAISELAGGASGANVLTF.

The chain is built from TRBV28 and TRBJ1-2; 8 bases are a match to TRBD1. Germline CDR1 MDHEN, CDR2 SYDVKM. The trim removed 5 bases at V and 4 bases at J, leaving 6 bases unmatched. The CDR3 totals 14 residues. DNA for the CDR3: TGTGCCAGCAGTCCAGGGGGCCAGGGCTATGGCTACACCTTC. Translation: CASSPGGQGYGYTF.

The chain's CDR3 is CASSLVGVDQPQHF. The CDR3 bases are TGTGCCAGCAGCTTAGTAGGGGTGGATCAGCCCCAGCATTTT. The rearrangement uses TRBV7-2 and TRBJ1-5; the D gene is possibly TRBD1 (5 bases). The germline V and J ends were trimmed by 1 base and 5 bases, with 9 bases remaining between them. The CDR3 covers 14 residues. The V gene's germline CDR1 is SGHTA and CDR2 FQGNSA. Together with reference TRBV7-2 and TRBJ1-5, the CDR3 gives the full variable domain: GAGVSQSPSNKVTEKGKDVELRCDPISGHTALYWYRQSLGQGLEFLIYFQGNSAPDKSGLPSDRFSAERTGGSVSTLTIQRTQQEDSAVYLCASSLVGVDQPQHFGDGTRLSIL.

The CDR3 region is CASSGGIISNQPQHF. In nucleotides, the CDR3 is TGTGCCAGTTCAGGAGGGATAATAAGCAATCAGCCCCAGCATTTT. The V gene is TRBV2, the J gene TRBJ1-5; D not resolved. CDR1 SNHLY and CDR2 FYNNEI come from the germline V gene. The CDR3 is 15 amino acids. The germline V and J ends were trimmed by 9 bases and 1 base, with 16 bases remaining between them.

The V call is TRBV27, the J call TRBJ2-1; TRBD2 matches at 15 bases. V dropped 4 bases and J dropped 0; count of bases not matched to a gene: 10. The CDR3 has 20 amino acids. Germline V CDR1 and CDR2: MNHEY, SMNVEV (reference sequence). CDR3 region: CASSSNIGLAGGSSYNEQFF. In DNA form, the CDR3 reads TGTGCCAGCAGTTCGAACATCGGACTAGCGGGGGGGAGCTCCTACAATGAGCAGTTCTTC.

The chain has TRBV4-1 and TRBJ1-2, with a weak D call TRBD1 (6 bases). The CDR3 is made up of 17 amino acids. Looked up from germline, CDR1 is MGHRA and CDR2 is YSYEKL. V was trimmed by 0 bases and J by 0 bases, leaving 14 bases between them. The CDR3 bases are TGCGCCAGCAGCCAAGATGACCGAGGGGGACCTAACTATGGCTACACCTTC. It specifies CASSQDDRGGPNYGYTF.

The CDR3 coding sequence is TGTGCCAGCAGCCCCCCGGGAGTTTCTCCCGACGGGGAAGCTTTCTTT. It translates to CASSPPGVSPDGEAFF. The genes are TRBV5-6 and TRBJ1-1; D is ambiguous. Between the trimmed V and J ends, which lost 4 bases and 8 bases, there was a span of 24 bases. The CDR3 has 16 amino acids. The germline V gene encodes CDR1 SGHDT and CDR2 YYEEEE. The whole variable domain, filled in from reference TRBV5-6 and TRBJ1-1, reads DAGVTQSPTHLIKTRGQQVTLRCSPKSGHDTVSWYQQALGQGPQFIFQYYEEEERQRGNFPDRFSGHQFPNYSSELNVNALLLGDSALYLCASSPPGVSPDGEAFFGQGTRLTVV.

This chain connects TRBV7-8 to TRBJ2-5; maybe TRBD1 (5 bases). Trimming stripped 3 bases from V and 3 bases from J, with 11 bases between. The CDR3 spans 14 residues. Germline CDR1 reads SGHVS; CDR2 reads FQNEAQ. CDR3 bases: TGTGCCAGCAGCTTGTCGACAGCAAAAGAGACCCAGTACTTC. Protein product: CASSLSTAKETQYF.

This clone has a single count. The J gene is TRBJ2-5, the V gene TRBV7-8, with TRBD1 matching 8 bases. From germline, CDR1 is SGHVS and CDR2 FQNEAQ. The CDR3 is 15 amino acids. The ends lost 5 bases at V and 4 bases at J; junction bases unmatched: 9. The CDR3 region is CASSANSGGGETQYF. DNA for the CDR3: TGTGCCAGCAGCGCCAACTCAGGGGGCGGAGAGACCCAGTACTTC. Based on the CDR3 plus reference TRBV7-8 and TRBJ2-5, the full variable domain is GAGVSQSPRYKVAKRGQDVALRCDPISGHVSLFWYQQALGQGPEFLTYFQNEAQLDKSGLPSDRFFAERPEGSVSTLKIQRTQQEDSAVYLCASSANSGGGETQYFGPGTRLLVL.

The chain recombines TRBV21-1 with TRBJ1-5; the D call of TRBD1 is as the table states it, not checked on the DNA. TRBV21-1 is designated a pseudogene. The CDR3 has 17 amino acids. The CDR3 region has the DNA TGTGCCAGCAGCAAAGGGATGGGACAGGGTGGCAATCAGCCCCAGCATTTT. Translating gives CASSKGMGQGGNQPQHF.

This clone is a singleton in its sample. The rearrangement joins TRBV16 to TRBJ1-5, with TRBD1 matching 8 bases. Unmatched junction bases numbered 4, after V lost 4 bases and J lost 5 bases. The CDR3 is made up of 14 amino acids. Germline-derived CDR1 and CDR2 are KGHSY and FQNENV. Here the CDR3 DNA reads TGTGCCAGCAGCCGAATGACAGGGGATCAGCCCCAGCATTTT. Its translation is CASSRMTGDQPQHF.

This chain uses TRBV2 with TRBJ1-1; a weak D match, TRBD1 (6 bases). Trimming took off 7 bases at V and 4 bases at J, with 13 bases between the two ends. The germline V gene encodes CDR1 SNHLY and CDR2 FYNNEI. The CDR3 spans 13 residues. CDR3 amino acids: CASTNREGTEAFF. CDR3 coding DNA: TGTGCCAGCACGAACAGGGAGGGCACTGAAGCTTTCTTT.

The chain joins TRBV18 to TRBJ2-6; tentative D call: TRBD2 (5 bases). The CDR3 runs 16 residues. Germline V gene data show CDR1 as KGHSH and CDR2 as LQKENI. Deletions cut 3 bases from V and 0 bases from J, with 9 bases between. The CDR3 reads CASSPQAVSGANVLTF. In DNA form, the CDR3 reads TGTGCCAGCTCACCTCAAGCGGTCTCTGGGGCCAACGTCCTGACTTTC.

Here the CDR3 reads CASRTGGRGGYTGELFF. CDR3 coding DNA: TGTGCCTCGAGGACAGGGGGCCGAGGGGGGTACACCGGGGAGCTGTTTTTT. This chain links TRBV28 with TRBJ2-2; the match to TRBD1 covers 11 bases. CDR3 length equals 17 residues. J lost 3 bases, V lost 11 bases, and 14 bases had no gene match. Germline-derived CDR1 and CDR2 are MDHEN and SYDVKM.